One and the same sample provided the 5 T cell receptor beta chains below, sequenced in a study of T cell responses to AZD1222 COVID-19 vaccine. The table came from immunoSEQ multiplex PCR; TCRdb's copy has only in-frame clones and leaves some out. The table has more than 150,000 clones, roughly 92% seen once. The starting material was peripheral blood, obtained on day 0 of AZD1222 vaccination. These receptors all stem from an adult in good health.

The chain carries TRBV4-3 and TRBJ1-4; a weak D match, TRBD1 (5 bases). The germline V and J ends were trimmed by 0 bases and 0 bases, with 8 bases remaining between them. CDR3 size: 16 residues. CDR1 and CDR2 (germline): LGHNA, YSLEER. CDR3 coding DNA: TGCGCCAGCAGCCAAGATCAGGGTGCAACTAATGAAAAACTGTTTTTT. Its translation is CASSQDQGATNEKLFF.

On this clone itself: Other DNA sequences in the same sample also yield this CDR3. The chain joins TRBV12-3 or TRBV12-4 to TRBJ1-1, with no clear D. CDR3 length: 13 amino acids. The V and J ends lost 2 bases and 2 bases respectively, with 6 bases between them. CDR3 bases: TGTGCCAGCAGTTTAAGGGAAAACACTGAAGCTTTCTTT. Its protein is CASSLRENTEAFF.

CDR3 region: CASTLTSGANVLTF. The DNA of the CDR3 is TGTGCCAGCACACTCACGTCCGGGGCCAACGTCCTGACTTTC. The gene calls are TRBV5-6 and TRBJ2-6; D is unresolved. Per the germline V gene, CDR1 is SGHDT and CDR2 is YYEEEE. There are 14 residues in the CDR3. Between the trimmed V and J ends, which lost 6 bases and 4 bases, there was a span of 11 bases.

V and J are TRBV4-1 and TRBJ2-3, with 7 bases that match TRBD2. The J segment lost 4 bases and the V segment lost 5 bases, leaving 9 bases of the junction unmatched. Germline CDR1 reads MGHRA; CDR2 reads YSYEKL. CDR3 size: 15 residues. Here the CDR3 reads CASSDGVAGSDTQYF. CDR3 DNA: TGCGCCAGCAGCGATGGGGTAGCGGGTTCAGATACGCAGTATTTT.

This chain links TRBV7-9 with TRBJ2-1, with 12 bases identical to TRBD2. Looked up from germline, CDR1 is SEHNR and CDR2 is FQNEAQ (reference sequence). The CDR3 length is 15 residues. Trimming cost V 4 bases and J 7 bases; bases outside gene matches: 5. The CDR3 coding sequence is TGTGCCAGCAGCTCGTTGACTAGCGGGGGTAATGAGCAGTTCTTC. The encoded protein is CASSSLTSGGNEQFF.